This is a list of T cell receptor beta chains from one sample in a study of blood T cell repertoires in COVID-19. The assay was immunoSEQ multiplex PCR, and TCRdb's table has in-frame clones only and misses some. Found here are around 84,000 clones, about 80% of them singletons; the top ten hold around 5.8%. Sequences were obtained from peripheral blood. All receptors come from a man between 45 and 60 years old with active or convalescent COVID-19. The CDR3 runs from the conserved cysteine through the conserved F or W. The D gene is left open where the match is weak. Clone size is given for some rows only: seen once, a few or many times, or a class if the clone is expanded.

-,TRBJ2-3,-,TRBV2,TGTGCCAGCAGTGTAGGCGGATATAACACAGATACGCAGTATTTT,CASSVGGYNTDTQYF
-,TRBJ2-1,TRBD1,TRBV7-6,TGTGCCAGCAGCACCCGGACAGGGCAGCACAATGAGCAGTTCTTC,CASSTRTGQHNEQFF
-,TRBJ2-5,TRBD2,TRBV3-1/TRBV3-2,TGTGCCAGCAGACTAACTAGCGGGGCTCGAACCCAGTACTTC,CASRLTSGARTQYF
-,TRBJ2-1,TRBD2,TRBV7-3,TGTGCCAGCAGCTATAGCGGGGGGGCCTTGGATGAGCAGTTCTTC,CASSYSGGALDEQFF
-,TRBJ1-2,-,TRBV6-6,TGTGCCAGCAGTTTCGACCCCCAGGGAAGGTCTGGCGGCTACACCTTC,CASSFDPQGRSGGYTF
-,TRBJ1-3,-,TRBV2,TGTGCCAGCCGGGGGGGACAAAATTTT,CASRGGQNF
-,TRBJ1-2,-,TRBV7-2,TGTGCCAGCAGCTACGACAGCTTAAACTATGGCTACACCTTC,CASSYDSLNYGYTF
-,TRBJ2-2,TRBD2,TRBV7-3,TGTGCCAGCAGTCTCTTTAGCGCGGGGGGCAACACCGGGGAGCTGTTTTTT,CASSLFSAGGNTGELFF
-,TRBJ2-2,-,TRBV18,TGTGCCAGCTCACCTGACCGGAACAGGTACACCGGGGAGCTGTTTTTT,CASSPDRNRYTGELFF
-,TRBJ1-2,-,TRBV6-5,TGTGCCAGCAGTTACTCTTCCCCCGACTATGGCTACACCTTC,CASSYSSPDYGYTF
-,TRBJ2-3,-,TRBV3-1/TRBV3-2,TGTGCCAGCAGCCAATTATCAGGGGGCACAGATACGCAGTATTTT,CASSQLSGGTDTQYF
-,TRBJ2-3,-,TRBV5-1,TGCGCCAGCAGCTTGATTATTATAGATACGCAGTATTTT,CASSLIIIDTQYF
once,TRBJ2-3,TRBD1,TRBV6-5,TGTGCCAGCCAGGACAGGGCCTTAGGTCAGTATTTT,CASQDRALGQYF
-,TRBJ1-2,-,TRBV10-3,TGTGCCATCAGTGAGTCTACCGGGGGGAACTATGGCTACACCTTC,CAISESTGGNYGYTF
-,TRBJ2-4,TRBD1,TRBV4-3,TGCGCCAGCAGCGTACGACAGGGGGCGGAGAACATTCAGTACTTC,CASSVRQGAENIQYF
-,TRBJ2-7,-,TRBV18,TGTGCCAGCTCACCGGAGAATTACGAGCAGTACTTC,CASSPENYEQYF
once,TRBJ1-1,-,TRBV27,TGTGCCAGCAGGTCTCCTGGACTCTCCACTGAAGCTTTCTTT,CASRSPGLSTEAFF
-,TRBJ2-7,-,TRBV7-9,TGTGCCAGCAGCTTAGATAGGGGATCCTACGAGCAGTACTTC,CASSLDRGSYEQYF
-,TRBJ2-5,-,TRBV6-2/TRBV6-3,TGTGCCAGCAGTTACGCCCGGGAGACCCAGTACTTC,CASSYARETQYF
-,TRBJ1-2,TRBD1,TRBV7-9,TGTGCCAGCAGCTTAGGGACAGGGGGGCGAAGCTACACCTTC,CASSLGTGGRSYTF
-,TRBJ2-2,-,TRBV7-3,TGTGCCAGCAGCCGCAGGGCGGCCGGGGAGCTGTTTTTT,CASSRRAAGELFF
-,TRBJ1-3,TRBD1,TRBV9,TGTGCCAGCAGTCGGGCGGGGGGACAGGGGTTAGGGAAAGGAAACACCATATATTTT,CASSRAGGQGLGKGNTIYF
-,TRBJ1-1,-,TRBV11-2,TGTGCCAGCAGCTCCCCTATCGCGGGGTTCACTGAAGCTTTCTTT,CASSSPIAGFTEAFF